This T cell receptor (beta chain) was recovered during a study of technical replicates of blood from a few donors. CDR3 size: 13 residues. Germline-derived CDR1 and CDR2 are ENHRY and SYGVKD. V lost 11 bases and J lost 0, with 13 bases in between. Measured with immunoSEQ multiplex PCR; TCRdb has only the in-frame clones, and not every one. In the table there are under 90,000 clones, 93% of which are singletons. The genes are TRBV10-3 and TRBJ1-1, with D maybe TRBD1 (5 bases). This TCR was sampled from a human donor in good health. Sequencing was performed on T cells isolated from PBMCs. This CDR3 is CARRGSLNTEAFF. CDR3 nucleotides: TGTGCCCGAAGGGGCAGCCTGAACACTGAAGCTTTCTTT.